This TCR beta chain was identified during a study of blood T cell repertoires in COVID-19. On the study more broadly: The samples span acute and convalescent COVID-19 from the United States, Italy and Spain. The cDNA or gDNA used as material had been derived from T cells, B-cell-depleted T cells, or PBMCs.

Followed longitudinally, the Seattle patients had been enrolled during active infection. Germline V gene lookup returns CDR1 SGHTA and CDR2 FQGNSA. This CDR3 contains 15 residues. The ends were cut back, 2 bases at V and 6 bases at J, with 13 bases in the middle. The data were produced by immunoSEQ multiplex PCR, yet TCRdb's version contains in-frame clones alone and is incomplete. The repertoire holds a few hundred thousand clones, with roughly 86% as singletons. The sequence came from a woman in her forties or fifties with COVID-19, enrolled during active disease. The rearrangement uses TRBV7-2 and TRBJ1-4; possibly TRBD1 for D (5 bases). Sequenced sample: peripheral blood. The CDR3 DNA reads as TGTGCCAGCAGCTTATTGGCGGGGACGGATGAAAAACTGTTTTTT. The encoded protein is CASSLLAGTDEKLFF.